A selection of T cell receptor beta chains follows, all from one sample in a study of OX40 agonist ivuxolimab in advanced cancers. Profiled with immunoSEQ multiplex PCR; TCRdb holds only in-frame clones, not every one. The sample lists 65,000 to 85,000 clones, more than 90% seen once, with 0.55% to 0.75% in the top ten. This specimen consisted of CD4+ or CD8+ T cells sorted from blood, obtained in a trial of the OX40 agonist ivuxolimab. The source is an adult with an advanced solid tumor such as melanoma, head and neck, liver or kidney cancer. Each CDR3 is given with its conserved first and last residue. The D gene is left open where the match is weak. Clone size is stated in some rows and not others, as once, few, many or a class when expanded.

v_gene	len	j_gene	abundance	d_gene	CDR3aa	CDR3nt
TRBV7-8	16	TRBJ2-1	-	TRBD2	CASSIYSGRGYNEQFF	TGTGCCAGCAGCATTTATAGCGGGAGAGGGTACAATGAGCAGTTCTTC
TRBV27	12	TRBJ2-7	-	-	CASPAGVHEQYF	TGTGCCAGCCCCGCTGGTGTTCACGAGCAGTACTTC
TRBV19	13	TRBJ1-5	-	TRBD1	CASSSGTGQPQHF	TGTGCCAGTAGTTCGGGGACAGGTCAGCCCCAGCATTTT
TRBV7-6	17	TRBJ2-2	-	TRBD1	CASSLRLTGAGTGELFF	TGTGCCAGCAGCTTACGCCTGACAGGGGCGGGCACCGGGGAGCTGTTTTTT
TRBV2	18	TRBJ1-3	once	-	CASSEYAGPDLSGNTIYF	TGTGCCAGCAGTGAATATGCAGGGCCGGACCTCTCTGGAAACACCATATATTTT
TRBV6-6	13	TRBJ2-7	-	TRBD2	CASGSGGHYEQYF	TGTGCCAGCGGAAGCGGGGGACACTACGAGCAGTACTTC
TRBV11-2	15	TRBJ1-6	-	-	CASSPGGAVSSPLHF	TGTGCCAGCAGCCCTGGGGGGGCGGTCAGCTCACCCCTCCACTTT
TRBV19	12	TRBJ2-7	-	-	CASSTGSYEQYF	TGTGCCAGTAGTACGGGTTCCTACGAGCAGTACTTC
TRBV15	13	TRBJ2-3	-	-	CATSRSTADTQYF	TGTGCCACCAGCAGATCGACTGCAGATACGCAGTATTTT
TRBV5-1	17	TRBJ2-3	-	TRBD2	CASSLVLGGSRTDTQYF	TGCGCCAGCAGCTTGGTCCTAGGCGGGAGTAGAACAGATACGCAGTATTTT
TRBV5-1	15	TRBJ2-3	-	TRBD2	CASSSTSGGRDTQYF	TGCGCCAGCAGCTCGACTAGCGGGGGCCGGGATACGCAGTATTTT
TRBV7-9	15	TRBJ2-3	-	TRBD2	CASSLTGGGADTQYF	TGTGCCAGCAGCTTGACTGGCGGGGGGGCAGATACGCAGTATTTT
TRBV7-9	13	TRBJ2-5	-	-	CASSQLGLETQYF	TGTGCCAGCAGCCAGTTGGGGTTAGAGACCCAGTACTTC
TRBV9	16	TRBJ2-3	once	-	CASSVGDGGRTDTQYF	TGTGCCAGCAGCGTAGGGGACGGCGGGCGCACAGATACGCAGTATTTT
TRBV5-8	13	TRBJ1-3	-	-	CASSLGAGNTIYF	TGTGCCAGCAGCTTGGGGGCTGGAAACACCATATATTTT
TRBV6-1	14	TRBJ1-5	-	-	CASSSGLGAQPQHF	TGTGCCAGCAGTTCGGGGTTGGGTGCTCAGCCCCAGCATTTT
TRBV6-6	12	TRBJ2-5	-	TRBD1	CASSSDRSTQYF	TGTGCCAGCAGTTCGGACAGGTCCACCCAGTACTTC
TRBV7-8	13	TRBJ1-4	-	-	CASSPRLNEKLFF	TGTGCCAGCAGCCCCCGGCTTAATGAAAAACTGTTTTTT
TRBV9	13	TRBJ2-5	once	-	CASSVGPSGDQYF	TGTGCCAGCAGCGTGGGCCCCTCGGGGGACCAGTACTTC
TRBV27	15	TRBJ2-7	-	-	CASSLDLGSAYEQYF	TGTGCCAGCAGTCTTGACCTCGGATCGGCCTACGAGCAGTACTTC
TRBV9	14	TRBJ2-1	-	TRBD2	CASSVVPSGNEQFF	TGTGCCAGCAGCGTAGTTCCTAGCGGCAATGAGCAGTTCTTC
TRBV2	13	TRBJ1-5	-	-	CASSDFFIRPQHF	TGTGCCAGCAGTGACTTCTTCATCAGGCCCCAGCATTTT
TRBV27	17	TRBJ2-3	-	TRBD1	CASRLTGTGGAADTQYF	TGTGCCAGCAGACTGACCGGGACAGGGGGCGCGGCAGATACGCAGTATTTT
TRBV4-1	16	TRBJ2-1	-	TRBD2	CASSQDHGGSYNEQFF	TGCGCCAGCAGCCAAGATCACGGGGGGTCCTACAATGAGCAGTTCTTC
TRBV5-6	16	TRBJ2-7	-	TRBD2	CASSFLSGRAGNEQYF	TGTGCCAGCAGCTTCCTTAGCGGGAGGGCCGGGAACGAGCAGTACTTC
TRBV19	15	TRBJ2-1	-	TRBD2	CATRTSGSLSNEQFF	TGTGCCACTAGGACTAGCGGGAGTTTGTCCAATGAGCAGTTCTTC
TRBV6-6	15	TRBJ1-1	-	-	CASSYSGSGMTEAFF	TGTGCCAGCAGTTACTCGGGCAGTGGAATGACTGAAGCTTTCTTT
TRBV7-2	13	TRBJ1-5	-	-	CASSPGGDQPQHF	TGTGCCAGCAGCCCGGGGGGGGATCAGCCCCAGCATTTT
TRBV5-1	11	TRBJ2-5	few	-	CASSLKETQYF	TGCGCCAGCAGCTTGAAAGAGACCCAGTACTTC
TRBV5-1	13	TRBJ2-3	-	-	CASKGGYTDTQYF	TGCGCCAGCAAGGGCGGTTACACAGATACGCAGTATTTT
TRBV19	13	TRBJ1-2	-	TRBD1	CASSIAGGYGYTF	TGTGCCAGTAGTATCGCAGGGGGCTATGGCTACACCTTC
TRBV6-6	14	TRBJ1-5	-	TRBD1	CANSQGGGNQPQHF	TGTGCCAACTCACAGGGGGGCGGCAATCAGCCCCAGCATTTT
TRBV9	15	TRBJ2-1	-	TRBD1	CASSVDNRGLNEQFF	TGTGCCAGCAGCGTAGACAACAGGGGGCTTAATGAGCAGTTCTTC
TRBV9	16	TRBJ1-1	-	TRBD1	CASSVAKDRVNSEAFF	TGTGCCAGCAGCGTAGCAAAAGACAGGGTTAATTCTGAAGCTTTCTTT
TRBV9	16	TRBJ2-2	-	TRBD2	CASSPRPGGPGGELFF	TGTGCCAGCAGCCCCCGGCCGGGAGGGCCGGGCGGGGAGCTGTTTTTT
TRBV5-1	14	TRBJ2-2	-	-	CASSLAVLTGELFF	TGCGCCAGCAGCTTGGCCGTCCTCACCGGGGAGCTGTTTTTT
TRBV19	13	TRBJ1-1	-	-	CASRRQGNTEAFF	TGTGCCAGTAGGCGTCAGGGGAACACTGAAGCTTTCTTT
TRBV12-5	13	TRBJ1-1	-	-	CASGLGHRAEAFF	TGTGCTAGTGGTTTGGGACATCGAGCTGAAGCTTTCTTT
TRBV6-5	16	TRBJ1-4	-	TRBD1	CASSYYAGQGGEKLFF	TGTGCCAGCAGTTACTATGCGGGACAGGGAGGCGAAAAACTGTTTTTT
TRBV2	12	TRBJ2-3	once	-	CASSPSTDTQYF	TGTGCCAGCAGTCCTAGCACAGATACGCAGTATTTT
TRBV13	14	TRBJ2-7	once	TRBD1	CASRKGQGGYEQYF	TGTGCCAGCAGGAAGGGACAGGGAGGGTACGAGCAGTACTTC
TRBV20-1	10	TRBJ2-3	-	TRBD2	CSASGGAPYF	TGCAGTGCTAGCGGGGGGGCCCCGTATTTT
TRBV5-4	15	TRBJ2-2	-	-	CASSLVAANTGELFF	TGTGCCAGCAGCTTGGTAGCAGCGAACACCGGGGAGCTGTTTTTT
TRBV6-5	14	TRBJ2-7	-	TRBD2	CASRASGGNYEQYF	TGTGCCAGCCGCGCTAGCGGGGGGAACTACGAGCAGTACTTC
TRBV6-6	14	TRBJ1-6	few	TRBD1	CASSLRDRNSPLHF	TGTGCCAGCAGCCTCCGGGACAGAAATTCACCCCTCCACTTT
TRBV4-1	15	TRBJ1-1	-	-	CASSQSPWVSIEAFF	TGCGCCAGCAGCCAATCCCCCTGGGTCTCAATTGAAGCTTTCTTT